The 21 T cell receptor beta chains reported below all come from one sample, sequenced in a study of blood T cell repertoires in COVID-19. This table comes from immunoSEQ multiplex PCR, and its TCRdb copy is limited to in-frame clones, with some not included. The sample shows some 65,000 clones, 85% to 95% of them seen only once. Sequencing was done on a sample of peripheral blood. The receptor source for this set is a man in his 70s with active COVID-19.

V is TRBV7-8 and J is TRBJ2-7, with D possibly TRBD2 on 6 matching bases. The germline gives CDR1 SGHVS, CDR2 FQNEAQ. Trimming took off 1 base at V and 2 bases at J, with 21 bases between the two ends. The CDR3 extends over 18 amino acids. The CDR3 spells CASSLVYVWGDQTYEQYF. CDR3 in DNA: TGTGCCAGCAGCTTAGTTTATGTGTGGGGGGATCAAACCTACGAGCAGTACTTC.

The chain combines TRBV19 with TRBJ2-3, with a possible D match to TRBD1 (7 bases). The CDR3 is 17 residues long. Germline-derived CDR1 and CDR2 are LNHDA and SQIVND (reference sequence). V was shortened by 1 base and J by 2 bases, with 16 bases between the two germline ends. Written as DNA, the CDR3 is TGTGCCAGTAGTATAGCCGGCGGGACAGTTAACACAGATACGCAGTATTTT. Protein sequence: CASSIAGGTVNTDTQYF.

The V and J genes are TRBV28 and TRBJ2-1; TRBD2 might be the D (5 bases). This CDR3 contains 13 residues. V was clipped by 3 bases and J by 5 bases, with 8 bases between them. CDR1 is MDHEN and CDR2 is SYDVKM in the germline V gene. CDR3 in DNA: TGTGCCAGCAGTTTGACGGGGAACAATGAGCAGTTCTTC. Protein product: CASSLTGNNEQFF. The whole variable domain, filled in from reference TRBV28 and TRBJ2-1, reads DVKVTQSSRYLVKRTGEKVFLECVQDMDHENMFWYRQDPGLGLRLIYFSYDVKMKEKGDIPEGYSVSREKKERFSLILESASTNQTSMYLCASSLTGNNEQFFGPGTRLTVL.

The chain is built from TRBV28 and TRBJ1-2; possibly TRBD1 for D (5 bases). Germline V lookup: CDR1 MDHEN, CDR2 SYDVKM. This CDR3 has 12 residues. The V and J ends lost 7 bases and 8 bases respectively, with 14 bases between them. This CDR3 reads CASNGGLRGYTF. CDR3 in DNA: TGTGCCAGCAACGGGGGTTTGCGCGGCTACACCTTC.

The chain combines TRBV4-1 with TRBJ2-7; 8 bases are shared with TRBD1. Germline V lookup: CDR1 MGHRA, CDR2 YSYEKL. V shed 0 bases and J 6 bases; nucleotides not matched to a gene: 4. The CDR3 spans 14 residues. This CDR3 is CASSQDGRGPEQYF. CDR3 DNA: TGCGCCAGCAGCCAAGATGGCAGGGGGCCCGAGCAGTACTTC.

This clone was seen more than once but under ten times. The J gene is TRBJ1-5, the V gene TRBV19; D is ambiguous. Germline lookup yields CDR1 LNHDA and CDR2 SQIVND (reference sequence). This CDR3 region has 14 residues. The V end was cut by 1 base, the J end by 4 bases, with 8 bases between. The DNA for the CDR3 is TGTGCCAGTAGTATAGTTACGGGTAATCAGCCCCAGCATTTT. Amino acid sequence: CASSIVTGNQPQHF.

The chain is built from TRBV5-8 and TRBJ2-5; 11 bases line up with TRBD2. In germline, CDR1 is SGHTS, CDR2 YDEGEE. Trimming cost V 3 bases and J 4 bases; bases outside gene matches: 5. The CDR3 loop spans 15 amino acids. The CDR3 DNA sequence: TGTGCCAGCAGCTCTGGACTAGCGGGTCGAGAGACCCAGTACTTC. This sequence encodes CASSSGLAGRETQYF.

J is TRBJ2-1 and V is TRBV10-2; TRBD2 matches at 11 bases. Per germline, CDR1 WSHSY and CDR2 SAAADI. The CDR3 loop spans 14 amino acids. V shed 5 bases, J shed 6 bases, and the junction held 3 bases outside the gene matches. This CDR3 reads CASSLAGGPNEQFF. The CDR3 nucleotides are TGCGCCAGCAGTCTAGCGGGGGGACCCAATGAGCAGTTCTTC.

The chain combines TRBV5-1 with TRBJ2-7; 9 bases align to TRBD1. V trimming: 1 base; J trimming: 9 bases; junction bases outside the gene matches: 5. Germline-derived CDR1 and CDR2 are SGHRS and YFSETQ. The CDR3 sequence is 13 residues long. Here the CDR3 reads CASSLKQGAMQYV. The CDR3 DNA reads TGCGCCAGCAGCTTGAAACAGGGGGCGATGCAGTACGTC.

This clone appeared a single time. The chain recombines TRBV6-6 with TRBJ2-2; D might be TRBD1 (5 bases). Germline V gene lookup returns CDR1 MNHNY and CDR2 SVGAGI (reference sequence). This CDR3 region has 18 residues. The V end was cut by 5 bases, the J end by 4 bases, with 23 bases between. CDR3 in amino acids: CASSPRPLDSFRTGELFF. DNA for the CDR3: TGTGCCAGCAGTCCCCGGCCCCTTGACAGCTTCCGCACCGGGGAGCTGTTTTTT.

The chain has TRBV7-2 and TRBJ2-7; D gene uncertain. The length of the CDR3 is 15 residues. Germline CDR1 is SGHTA and CDR2 is FQGNSA. Trimming took 1 base from V and 3 from J, leaving 13 bases between them. This chain's CDR3 is CASSLVARDIYEQYF. Here the CDR3 DNA reads TGTGCCAGCAGCTTAGTGGCTCGAGACATCTACGAGCAGTACTTC. The full variable domain, in which reference TRBV7-2 and TRBJ2-7 provide the parts outside the CDR3, is GAGVSQSPSNKVTEKGKDVELRCDPISGHTALYWYRQSLGQGLEFLIYFQGNSAPDKSGLPSDRFSAERTGGSVSTLTIQRTQQEDSAVYLCASSLVARDIYEQYFGPGTRLTVT.

This clone was recorded once. The rearrangement uses TRBV4-2 and TRBJ2-2; 14 positions match TRBD2. The junction had 5 bases not matched to a gene; V was cut back by 3 bases and J by 5 bases. The CDR3 is made up of 17 amino acids. Germline CDR1 LGHNA, CDR2 YNFKEQ. The CDR3 DNA reads TGTGCCAGCAGCCACCTCGGACTAGCGGGGGGAACCGGGGAGCTGTTTTTT. Protein product: CASSHLGLAGGTGELFF.

The rearrangement uses TRBV2 and TRBJ2-3, with 11 bases lining up with TRBD2. Losses at the gene ends were 8 bases for V and 0 bases for J; bases not matched to a gene: 7. Germline V gene sequence: CDR1 SNHLY, CDR2 FYNNEI. The CDR3 is made up of 16 amino acids. The CDR3 spells CASSSGGNPSTDTQYF. CDR3 in DNA: TGTGCCAGCTCTAGCGGGGGGAACCCAAGCACAGATACGCAGTATTTT. The full variable domain, rest sourced from reference TRBV2 and TRBJ2-3, is EPEVTQTPSHQVTQMGQEVILRCVPISNHLYFYWYRQILGQKVEFLVSFYNNEISEKSEIFDDQFSVERPDGSNFTLKIRSTKLEDSAMYFCASSSGGNPSTDTQYFGPGTRLTVL.

This rearrangement joins TRBV3-1 (or the pseudogene TRBV3-2) to TRBJ1-2; 7 nucleotides agree with TRBD1. The length of the CDR3 is 17 residues. V dropped 4 bases and J dropped 4; count of bases not matched to a gene: 15. Looked up from germline, CDR1 is LGHDT and CDR2 is YNNKEL (reference sequence). For the CDR3, the DNA is TGTGCCAGCAGCCCGCAGACAGGGAAGTTTCTCATCTATGGCTACACCTTC. Its protein product is CASSPQTGKFLIYGYTF.

The V call is TRBV6-5, the J call TRBJ2-3; D not resolved. The CDR3 is 15 residues long. The V end lost 2 bases, the J end lost 0 bases, and 9 bases lay between the germline ends. Germline V gene sequence: CDR1 MNHEY, CDR2 SVGAGI. CDR3 nucleotide sequence: TGTGCCAGCAGTTACGCGGCACCTAGCACAGATACGCAGTATTTT. Protein: CASSYAAPSTDTQYF.

This sequence joins TRBV19 and TRBJ1-6, with D uncertain. The germline CDR1 and CDR2 sequences are LNHDA and SQIVND (reference sequence). The germline V and J ends were trimmed by 3 bases and 6 bases, with 9 bases remaining between them. CDR3 length: 14 residues. In DNA form, the CDR3 reads TGTGCCAGTAGTATGACAAGATTTAATTCACCCCTCCACTTT. The encoded protein is CASSMTRFNSPLHF.

The chain uses TRBV6-5 and TRBJ1-1; TRBD1 matches 7 bases. V gave up 7 bases and J gave up 7 bases; unmatched junction bases: 12. The CDR3 length is 14 residues. Germline V gene lookup returns CDR1 MNHEY and CDR2 SVGAGI. The CDR3 loop is CASNRDSEGSEAFF. For the CDR3, the DNA is TGTGCCAGCAACCGGGACAGCGAAGGGAGTGAAGCTTTCTTT.

The chain has TRBV6-5 and TRBJ1-6, with TRBD1 matching 7 bases. With V trimmed by 5 bases and J by 7 bases, 8 bases remained unmatched. Germline V gene lookup returns CDR1 MNHEY and CDR2 SVGAGI. This CDR3 comprises 15 residues. CDR3 DNA: TGTGCCAGCAGTCCAGAGACAGGGTGGAATTCACCCCTCCACTTT. It is translated as CASSPETGWNSPLHF.

The V and J genes are TRBV6-5 and TRBJ2-6; 8 nucleotides line up with TRBD2. Germline V gene sequence: CDR1 MNHEY, CDR2 SVGAGI. With 7 bases clipped from V and 3 bases from J, the junction kept 5 bases outside the gene matches. The CDR3 is 15 amino acids. CDR3 nucleotides: TGTGCCAGCACCCCGGGGACTAGTGGGGCCAACGTCCTGACTTTC. It encodes CASTPGTSGANVLTF.

V gene TRBV6-5 combines with J gene TRBJ1-3; tentative D call: TRBD1 (5 bases). CDR3 length equals 14 residues. V dropped 6 bases and J dropped 0 bases, with 9 bases sitting between them. Germline V lookup: CDR1 MNHEY, CDR2 SVGAGI. The CDR3 coding sequence is TGTGCCAGCAGCCCGACAGACTCTGGAAACACCATATATTTT. Protein sequence: CASSPTDSGNTIYF.

V gene TRBV10-3 combines with J gene TRBJ2-1; TRBD1 might be the D (5 bases). V lost 3 bases to trimming and J lost 13 bases, with 19 bases between them. The germline gives CDR1 ENHRY, CDR2 SYGVKD. The CDR3 runs 14 residues. The chain's CDR3 is CAISDPGQGKFQFF. The CDR3 nucleotides are TGTGCCATCAGTGACCCCGGGCAGGGCAAATTCCAGTTCTTC.